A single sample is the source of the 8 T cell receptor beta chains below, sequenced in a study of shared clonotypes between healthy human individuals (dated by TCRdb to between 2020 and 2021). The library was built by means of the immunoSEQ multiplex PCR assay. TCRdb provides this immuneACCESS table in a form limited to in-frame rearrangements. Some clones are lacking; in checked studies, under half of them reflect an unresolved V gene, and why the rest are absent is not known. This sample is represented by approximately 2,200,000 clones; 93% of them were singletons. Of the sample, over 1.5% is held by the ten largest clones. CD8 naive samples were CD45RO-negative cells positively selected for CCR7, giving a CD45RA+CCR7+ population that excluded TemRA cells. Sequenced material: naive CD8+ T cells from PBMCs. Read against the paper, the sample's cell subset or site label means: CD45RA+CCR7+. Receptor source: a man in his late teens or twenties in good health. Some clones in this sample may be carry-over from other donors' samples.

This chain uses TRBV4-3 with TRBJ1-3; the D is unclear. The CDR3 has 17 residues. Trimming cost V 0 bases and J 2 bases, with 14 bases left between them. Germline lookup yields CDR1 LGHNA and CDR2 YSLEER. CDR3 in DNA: TGCGCCAGCAGCCAAGAAGCGGGAAAATCCACTGGAAACACCATATATTTT. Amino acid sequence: CASSQEAGKSTGNTIYF.

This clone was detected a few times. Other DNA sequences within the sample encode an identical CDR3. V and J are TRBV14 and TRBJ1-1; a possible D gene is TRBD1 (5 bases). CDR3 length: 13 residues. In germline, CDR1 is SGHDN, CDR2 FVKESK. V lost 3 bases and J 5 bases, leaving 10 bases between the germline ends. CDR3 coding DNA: TGTGCCAGCAGCCAGGGGGTGGGGACTGAAGCTTTCTTT. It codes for CASSQGVGTEAFF.

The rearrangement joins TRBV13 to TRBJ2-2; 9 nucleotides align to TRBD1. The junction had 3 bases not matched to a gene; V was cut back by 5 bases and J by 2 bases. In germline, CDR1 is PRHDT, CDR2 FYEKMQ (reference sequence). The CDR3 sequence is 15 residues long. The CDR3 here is CASSRQGGNTGELFF. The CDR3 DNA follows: TGTGCCAGCAGCCGACAGGGGGGAAACACCGGGGAGCTGTTTTTT.

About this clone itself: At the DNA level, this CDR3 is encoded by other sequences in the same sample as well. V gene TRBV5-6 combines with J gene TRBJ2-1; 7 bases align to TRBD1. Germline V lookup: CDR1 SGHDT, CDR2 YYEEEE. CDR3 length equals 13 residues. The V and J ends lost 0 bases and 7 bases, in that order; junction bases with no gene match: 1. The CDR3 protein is CASSLGQGNEQFF. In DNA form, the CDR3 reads TGTGCCAGCAGCTTGGGACAGGGAAATGAGCAGTTCTTC. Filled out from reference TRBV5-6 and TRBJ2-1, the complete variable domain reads DAGVTQSPTHLIKTRGQQVTLRCSPKSGHDTVSWYQQALGQGPQFIFQYYEEEERQRGNFPDRFSGHQFPNYSSELNVNALLLGDSALYLCASSLGQGNEQFFGPGTRLTVL.

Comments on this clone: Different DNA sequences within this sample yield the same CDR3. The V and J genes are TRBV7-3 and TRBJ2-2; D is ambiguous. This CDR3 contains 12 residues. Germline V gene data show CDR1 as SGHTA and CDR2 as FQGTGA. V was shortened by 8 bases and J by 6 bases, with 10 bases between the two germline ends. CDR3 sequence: CASSSPPGELFF. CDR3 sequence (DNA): TGTGCCAGCTCTTCCCCCCCCGGGGAGCTGTTTTTT.

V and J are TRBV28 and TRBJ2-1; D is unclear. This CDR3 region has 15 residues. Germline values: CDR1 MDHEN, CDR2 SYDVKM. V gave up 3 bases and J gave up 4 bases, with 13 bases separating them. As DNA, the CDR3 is TGTGCCAGCAGTTTGACCTTCCCTGGGTACAATGAGCAGTTCTTC. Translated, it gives CASSLTFPGYNEQFF.

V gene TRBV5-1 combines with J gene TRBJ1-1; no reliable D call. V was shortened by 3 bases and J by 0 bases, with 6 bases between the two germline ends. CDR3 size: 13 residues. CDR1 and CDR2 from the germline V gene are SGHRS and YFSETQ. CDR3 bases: TGCGCCAGCAGCTCCACAGTGAACACTGAAGCTTTCTTT. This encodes CASSSTVNTEAFF. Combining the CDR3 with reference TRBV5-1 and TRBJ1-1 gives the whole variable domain KAGVTQTPRYLIKTRGQQVTLSCSPISGHRSVSWYQQTPGQGLQFLFEYFSETQRNKGNFPGRFSGRQFSNSRSEMNVSTLELGDSALYLCASSSTVNTEAFFGQGTRLTVV.

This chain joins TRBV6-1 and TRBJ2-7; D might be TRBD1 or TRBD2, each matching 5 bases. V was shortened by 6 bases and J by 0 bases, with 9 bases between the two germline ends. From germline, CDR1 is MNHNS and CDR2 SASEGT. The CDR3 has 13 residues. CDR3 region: CASRGTDSYEQYF. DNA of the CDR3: TGTGCCAGCAGGGGGACGGACTCCTACGAGCAGTACTTC.